This T cell receptor beta chain originates from a study of OX40 agonist ivuxolimab in advanced cancers. Findings and caveats of the study: At 0.1 to 3.0 mg/kg and by week 6, CD4+ and CD8+ T cells in the blood had expanded clonally.

Method: immunoSEQ multiplex PCR; TCRdb's copy keeps in-frame clones and lacks some. The sample lists approximately 42,000 clones, 80% to 90% occurring once. To note about this clone: Its specificity is not known.

Germline V gives CDR1 SGHAT, CDR2 FQDESV (reference sequence). This CDR3 has 15 amino acids. V dropped 6 bases and J dropped 4; count of bases not matched to a gene: 7. The source material was CD4+ or CD8+ T cells sorted from blood, sampled in a trial of the OX40 agonist ivuxolimab. This chain links TRBV11-1 with TRBJ2-1, with 9 bases matching TRBD1. The clonotype originates from an adult with an advanced solid tumor such as melanoma, head and neck, liver or kidney cancer. Here the CDR3 reads CASSRDRVGYNEQFF. CDR3 in DNA: TGTGCCAGCAGTAGGGACAGGGTTGGTTACAATGAGCAGTTCTTC.